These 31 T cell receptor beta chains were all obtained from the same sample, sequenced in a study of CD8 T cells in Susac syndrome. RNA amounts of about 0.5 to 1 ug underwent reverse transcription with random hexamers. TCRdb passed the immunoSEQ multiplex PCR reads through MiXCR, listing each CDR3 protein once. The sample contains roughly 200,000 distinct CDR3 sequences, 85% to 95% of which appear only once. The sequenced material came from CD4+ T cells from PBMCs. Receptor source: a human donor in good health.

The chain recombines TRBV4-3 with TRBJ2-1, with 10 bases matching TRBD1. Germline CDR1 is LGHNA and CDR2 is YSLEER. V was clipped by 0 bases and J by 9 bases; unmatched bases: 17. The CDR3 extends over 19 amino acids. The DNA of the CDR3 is TGCGCCAGCAGCCAAGATCTCGGGGTCGGACAGGGGGAAAGTAGTGAGCAGTTCTTC. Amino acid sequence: CASSQDLGVGQGESSEQFF.

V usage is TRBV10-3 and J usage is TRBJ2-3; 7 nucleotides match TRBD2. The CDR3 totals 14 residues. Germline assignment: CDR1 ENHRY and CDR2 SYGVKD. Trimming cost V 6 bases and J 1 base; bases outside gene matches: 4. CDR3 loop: CAIRGAGGTDTQYF. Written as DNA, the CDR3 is TGTGCCATCAGGGGCGCGGGGGGCACAGATACGCAGTATTTT.

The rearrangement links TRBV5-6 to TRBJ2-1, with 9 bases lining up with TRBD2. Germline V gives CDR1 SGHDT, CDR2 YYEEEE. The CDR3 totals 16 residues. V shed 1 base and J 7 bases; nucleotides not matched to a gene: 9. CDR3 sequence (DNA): TGTGCCAGCAGCTTGTGGGTAGCGGGGGAAAGAAATGAGCAGTTCTTC. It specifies CASSLWVAGERNEQFF. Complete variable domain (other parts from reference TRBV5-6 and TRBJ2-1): DAGVTQSPTHLIKTRGQQVTLRCSPKSGHDTVSWYQQALGQGPQFIFQYYEEEERQRGNFPDRFSGHQFPNYSSELNVNALLLGDSALYLCASSLWVAGERNEQFFGPGTRLTVL.

Written as DNA, the CDR3 is TGTGCCAGCAGTTACCAGTCTAGCGGGGGCTCGTACGAGCAGTACTTC. Protein sequence: CASSYQSSGGSYEQYF. The V and J genes are TRBV6-6 and TRBJ2-7; TRBD2 matches 10 bases. V gave up 2 bases and J gave up 4 bases; unmatched junction bases: 8. The CDR3 spans 16 residues. CDR1 MNHNY and CDR2 SVGAGI come from the germline V gene (reference sequence).

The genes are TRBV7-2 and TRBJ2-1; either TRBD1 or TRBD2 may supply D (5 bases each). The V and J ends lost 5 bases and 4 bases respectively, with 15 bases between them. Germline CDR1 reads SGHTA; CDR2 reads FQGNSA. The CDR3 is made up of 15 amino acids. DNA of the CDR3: TGTGCCAGCAGCCAGGACATCGGGGAGTACAATGAGCAGTTCTTC. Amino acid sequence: CASSQDIGEYNEQFF.

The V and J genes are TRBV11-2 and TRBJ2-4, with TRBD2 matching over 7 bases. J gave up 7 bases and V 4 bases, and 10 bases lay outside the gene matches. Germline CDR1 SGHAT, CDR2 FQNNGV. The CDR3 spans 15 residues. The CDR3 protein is CASSSLRAAGNIQYF. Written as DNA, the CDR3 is TGTGCCAGCAGCTCCCTACGGGCAGCGGGGAACATTCAGTACTTC.

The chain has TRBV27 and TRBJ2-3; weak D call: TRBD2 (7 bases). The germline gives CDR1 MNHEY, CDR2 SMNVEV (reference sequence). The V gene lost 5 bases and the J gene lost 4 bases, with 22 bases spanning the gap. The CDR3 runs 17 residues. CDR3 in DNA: TGTGCCAGCAGTCCCCAACTTGCTGGCGGGGGCCCAGATACGCAGTATTTT. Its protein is CASSPQLAGGGPDTQYF.

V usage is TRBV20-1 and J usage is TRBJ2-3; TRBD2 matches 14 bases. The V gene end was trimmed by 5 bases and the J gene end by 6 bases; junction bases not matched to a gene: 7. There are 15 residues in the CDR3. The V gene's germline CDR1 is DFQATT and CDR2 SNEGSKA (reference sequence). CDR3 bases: TGCAGTGCTCGCCGACTAGCGGGGGGGAAGGATACGCAGTATTTT. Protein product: CSARRLAGGKDTQYF.

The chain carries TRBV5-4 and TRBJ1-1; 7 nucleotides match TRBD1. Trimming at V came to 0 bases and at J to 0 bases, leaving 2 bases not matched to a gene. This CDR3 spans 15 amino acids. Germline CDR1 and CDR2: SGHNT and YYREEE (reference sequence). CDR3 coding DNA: TGTGCCAGCAGCTTGGTACAGGGGATGAACACTGAAGCTTTCTTT. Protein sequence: CASSLVQGMNTEAFF.

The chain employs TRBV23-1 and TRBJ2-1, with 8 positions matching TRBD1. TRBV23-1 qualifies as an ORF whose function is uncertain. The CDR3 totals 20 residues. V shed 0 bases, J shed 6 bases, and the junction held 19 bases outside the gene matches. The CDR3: CASSQSSLSPGTGKFNEQFF. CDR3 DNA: TGCGCCAGCAGTCAATCAAGTTTGAGTCCCGGGACAGGAAAATTCAATGAGCAGTTCTTC.

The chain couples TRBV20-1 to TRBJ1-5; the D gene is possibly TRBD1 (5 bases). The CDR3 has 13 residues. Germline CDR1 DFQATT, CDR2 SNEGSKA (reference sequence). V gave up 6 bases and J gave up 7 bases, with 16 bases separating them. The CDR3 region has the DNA TGCAGTGCCACAGGACCCAGCCTACAGCCCCAGCATTTT. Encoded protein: CSATGPSLQPQHF.

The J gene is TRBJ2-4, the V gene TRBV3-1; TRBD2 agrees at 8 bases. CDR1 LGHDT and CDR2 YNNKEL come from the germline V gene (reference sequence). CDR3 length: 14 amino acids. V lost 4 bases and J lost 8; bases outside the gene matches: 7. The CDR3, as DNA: TGTGCCAGCAGCCGGTTGACTAGCGAGGACATTCAGTACTTC. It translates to CASSRLTSEDIQYF.

The CDR3 bases are TGTGCCTGGGGGCCGGGAGTACAAGAGACCCAGTACTTC. Translated: CAWGPGVQETQYF. This chain uses TRBV30 with TRBJ2-5; D may be TRBD2 (6 bases). Germline V CDR1 and CDR2: GTSNPN, SVGIG (reference sequence). Between the trimmed V and J ends, which lost 5 bases and 2 bases, there was a span of 12 bases. The CDR3 is 13 amino acids. The entire variable domain, with the rest obtained from reference TRBV30 and TRBJ2-5, is as follows: SQTIHQWPATLVQPVGSPLSLECTVEGTSNPNLYWYRQAAGRGLQLLFYSVGIGQISSEVPQNLSASRPQDRQFILSSKKLLLSDSGFYLCAWGPGVQETQYFGPGTRLLVL.

The CDR3 bases are TGTGCCAGCATCGCCTCTGGGGCCAACGTCCTGACTTTC. Translating it yields CASIASGANVLTF. The chain uses TRBV5-4 and TRBJ2-6; D not resolved. Per germline, CDR1 SGHNT and CDR2 YYREEE (reference sequence). V shed 6 bases and J shed 0 bases, with 4 bases lying between them. The CDR3 runs 13 residues.

The CDR3 here is CASSRLGQGGNNEQFF. CDR3 DNA: TGTGCCAGCAGTAGACTAGGACAGGGGGGAAACAATGAGCAGTTCTTC. This chain connects TRBV28 to TRBJ2-1, with TRBD1 matching 10 bases. Looked up from germline, CDR1 is MDHEN and CDR2 is SYDVKM. V dropped 5 bases and J dropped 5; count of bases not matched to a gene: 9. The CDR3 loop spans 16 amino acids. Based on the CDR3 plus reference TRBV28 and TRBJ2-1, the full variable domain is DVKVTQSSRYLVKRTGEKVFLECVQDMDHENMFWYRQDPGLGLRLIYFSYDVKMKEKGDIPEGYSVSREKKERFSLILESASTNQTSMYLCASSRLGQGGNNEQFFGPGTRLTVL.

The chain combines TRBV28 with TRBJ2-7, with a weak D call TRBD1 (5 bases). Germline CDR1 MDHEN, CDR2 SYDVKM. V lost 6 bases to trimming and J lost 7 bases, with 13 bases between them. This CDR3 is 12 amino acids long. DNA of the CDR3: TGTGCCAGCAGACCAGGGTTGGGGGAGCAGTACGTC. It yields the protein CASRPGLGEQYV.

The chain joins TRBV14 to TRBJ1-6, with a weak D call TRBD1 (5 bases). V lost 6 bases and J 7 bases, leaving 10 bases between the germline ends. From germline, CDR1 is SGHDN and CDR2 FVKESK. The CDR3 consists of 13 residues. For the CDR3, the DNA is TGTGCCAGCAGGGGGGTCTTAAATTCACCCCTCCACTTT. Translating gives CASRGVLNSPLHF.

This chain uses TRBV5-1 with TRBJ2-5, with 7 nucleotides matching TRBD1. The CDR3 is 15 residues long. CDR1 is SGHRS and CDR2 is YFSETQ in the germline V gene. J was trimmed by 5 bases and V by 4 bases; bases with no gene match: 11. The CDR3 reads CASSLGQAGVETQYF. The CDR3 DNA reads TGCGCCAGCAGCCTCGGACAGGCAGGGGTGGAGACCCAGTACTTC.

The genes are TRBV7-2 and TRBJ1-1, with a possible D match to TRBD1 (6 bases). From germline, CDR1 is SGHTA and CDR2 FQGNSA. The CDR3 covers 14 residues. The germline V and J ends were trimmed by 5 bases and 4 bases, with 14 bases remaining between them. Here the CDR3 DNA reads TGTGCCAGCAGCACACTCAGGGGTGGCACTGAAGCTTTCTTT. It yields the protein CASSTLRGGTEAFF.

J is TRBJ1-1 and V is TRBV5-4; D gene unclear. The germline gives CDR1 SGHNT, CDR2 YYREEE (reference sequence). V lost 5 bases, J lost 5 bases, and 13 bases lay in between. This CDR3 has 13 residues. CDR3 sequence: CASRMVVGTEAFF. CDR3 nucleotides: TGTGCCAGCAGAATGGTGGTGGGAACTGAAGCTTTCTTT.

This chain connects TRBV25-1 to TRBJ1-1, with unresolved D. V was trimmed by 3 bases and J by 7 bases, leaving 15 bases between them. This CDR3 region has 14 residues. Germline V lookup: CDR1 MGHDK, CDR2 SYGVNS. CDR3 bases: TGTGCCAGCAGTGAGGGTGATAACGGGGTTGAAGCTTTCTTT. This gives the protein CASSEGDNGVEAFF. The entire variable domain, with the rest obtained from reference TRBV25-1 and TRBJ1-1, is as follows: EADIYQTPRYLVIGTGKKITLECSQTMGHDKMYWYQQDPGMELHLIHYSYGVNSTEKGDLSSESTVSRIRTEHFPLTLESARPSHTSQYLCASSEGDNGVEAFFGQGTRLTVV.

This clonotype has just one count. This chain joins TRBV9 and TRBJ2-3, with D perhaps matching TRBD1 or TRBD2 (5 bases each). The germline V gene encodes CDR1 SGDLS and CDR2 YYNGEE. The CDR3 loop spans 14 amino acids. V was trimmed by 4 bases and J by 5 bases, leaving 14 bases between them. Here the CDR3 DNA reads TGTGCCAGCAGCCTACGGGGCTGGGAAGATACGCAGTATTTT. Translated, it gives CASSLRGWEDTQYF.

CDR3 region: CASSTAGVNTEAFF. In DNA, the CDR3 is TGTGCCAGCAGCACTGCAGGAGTGAACACTGAAGCTTTCTTT. The V call is TRBV3-1, the J call TRBJ1-1; D remains unclear. The V gene's germline CDR1 is LGHDT and CDR2 YNNKEL (reference sequence). Trimming left V 5 bases short and J 0 bases short, with 10 bases between. The CDR3 has 14 amino acids.

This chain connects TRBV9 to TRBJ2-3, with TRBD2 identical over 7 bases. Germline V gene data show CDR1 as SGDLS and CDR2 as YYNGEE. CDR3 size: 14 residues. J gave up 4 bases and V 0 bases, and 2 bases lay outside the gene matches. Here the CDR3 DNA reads TGTGCCAGCAGCGTAGTGGGGGGGTCAGATACGCAGTATTTT. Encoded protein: CASSVVGGSDTQYF.

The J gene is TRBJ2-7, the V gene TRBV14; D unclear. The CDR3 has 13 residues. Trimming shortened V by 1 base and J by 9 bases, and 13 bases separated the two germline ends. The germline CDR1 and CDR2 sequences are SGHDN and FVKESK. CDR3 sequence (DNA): TGTGCCAGCAGCCAAGGCCCCCTAACGGGGCAGTACTTC. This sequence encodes CASSQGPLTGQYF.

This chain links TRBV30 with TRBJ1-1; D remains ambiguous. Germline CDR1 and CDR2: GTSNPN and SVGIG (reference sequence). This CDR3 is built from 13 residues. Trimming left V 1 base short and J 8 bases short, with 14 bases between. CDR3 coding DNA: TGTGCCTGGAGTGGGACGCGTCGAGGCGAAGCTTTCTTT. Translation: CAWSGTRRGEAFF.

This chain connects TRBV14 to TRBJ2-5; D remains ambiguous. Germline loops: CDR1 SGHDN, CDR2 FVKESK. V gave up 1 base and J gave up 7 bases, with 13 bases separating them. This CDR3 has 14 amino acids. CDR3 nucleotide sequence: TGTGCCAGCAGCCAAGCGGCGAGATTCGGGACCCAGTACTTC. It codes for CASSQAARFGTQYF.

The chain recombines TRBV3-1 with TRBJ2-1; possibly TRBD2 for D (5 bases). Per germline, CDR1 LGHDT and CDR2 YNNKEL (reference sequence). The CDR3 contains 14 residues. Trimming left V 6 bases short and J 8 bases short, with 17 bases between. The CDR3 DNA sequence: TGTGCCAGCAGTGACTTACTAGATACCCATGAGCAGTTCTTC. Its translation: CASSDLLDTHEQFF.

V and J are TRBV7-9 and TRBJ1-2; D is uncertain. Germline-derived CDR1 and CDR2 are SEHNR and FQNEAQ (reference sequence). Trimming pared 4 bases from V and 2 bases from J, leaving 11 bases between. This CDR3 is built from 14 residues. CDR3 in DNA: TGTGCCAGCAGCTCTTATCCGGCGAACTATGGCTACACCTTC. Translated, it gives CASSSYPANYGYTF.

DNA for the CDR3: TGTGCCAGCAGTGGACAGGGAAGCTACACCTTC. Its translation: CASSGQGSYTF. This chain uses TRBV25-1 with TRBJ1-2; 7 bases fit TRBD1. CDR1 is MGHDK, CDR2 SYGVNS, per germline. V shed 4 bases, J shed 9 bases, and the junction held 2 bases outside the gene matches. The CDR3 has 11 residues.

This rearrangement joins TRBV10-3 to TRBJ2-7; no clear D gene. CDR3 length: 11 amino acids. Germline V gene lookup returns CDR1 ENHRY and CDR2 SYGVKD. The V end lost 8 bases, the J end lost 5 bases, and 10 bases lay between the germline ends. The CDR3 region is CAILSPHEQYV. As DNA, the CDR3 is TGTGCCATCCTGAGCCCCCACGAGCAGTACGTC.